This T cell receptor beta chain originates from a study of blood T cell repertoires in COVID-19. Study context: Nucleic acid was either cDNA or gDNA, and it came from T cells, B-cell-depleted T cells, or PBMCs.

Here immunoSEQ multiplex PCR was the method, and the copy in TCRdb shows in-frame clones only, minus some. The table lists 250,000 to 300,000 clones, around 90% of them singletons. This clone was counted a single time. V gave up 6 bases and J gave up 3 bases; unmatched junction bases: 5. The CDR3 length is 13 residues. Germline lookup yields CDR1 MDHEN and CDR2 SYDVKM. The chain employs TRBV28 and TRBJ2-7; 7 bases line up with TRBD1. This TCR came from a woman between 50 and 59 years old who had recovered from COVID-19. Sequenced input: peripheral blood. The CDR3 DNA is TGTGCCAGCAGGGAGACAGGGCTCTACGAGCAGTACTTC. Protein product: CASRETGLYEQYF. Filled out from reference TRBV28 and TRBJ2-7, the complete variable domain reads DVKVTQSSRYLVKRTGEKVFLECVQDMDHENMFWYRQDPGLGLRLIYFSYDVKMKEKGDIPEGYSVSREKKERFSLILESASTNQTSMYLCASRETGLYEQYFGPGTRLTVT.